This entry lists 11 T cell receptor beta chains sequenced from one sample in a study of blood T cell repertoires in COVID-19. Generated by immunoSEQ multiplex PCR, the TCRdb table keeps only in-frame clones and is missing some. The sample has under 200,000 clones, more than 75% seen once. Material: peripheral blood. These receptors were taken from a woman between 40 and 50 years old with COVID-19, enrolled during active disease.

CDR3 sequence (DNA): TGTGCCAGCAGCCCTCAGGGGGGACTCTATGGCTACACCTTC. Protein sequence: CASSPQGGLYGYTF. The chain is built from TRBV7-3 and TRBJ1-2, with 7 positions matching TRBD1. This CDR3 has 14 residues. Germline V gives CDR1 SGHTA, CDR2 FQGTGA. The junction had 7 bases not matched to a gene; V was cut back by 5 bases and J by 4 bases.

This chain uses TRBV18 with TRBJ1-6, with D unclear. Trimming removed 3 bases from V and 7 bases from J, with 7 bases in between. The CDR3 runs to 13 residues. CDR1 and CDR2 from the germline V gene are KGHSH and LQKENI. DNA for the CDR3: TGTGCCAGCTCACCTACCGGGAATTCACCCCTCCACTTT. Translated, it gives CASSPTGNSPLHF.

The gene calls are TRBV5-1 and TRBJ2-3; 14 positions agree with TRBD2. The CDR3 covers 19 residues. Germline CDR1 is SGHRS and CDR2 is YFSETQ. V was pared by 4 bases and J by 0 bases, with 10 bases of the junction left unmatched. Written as DNA, the CDR3 is TGCGCCAGCAGCCTGTCCGGGACTAGCGGGAGTTGGAGCACAGATACGCAGTATTTT. This encodes CASSLSGTSGSWSTDTQYF.

This rearrangement joins TRBV6-5 to TRBJ2-3; 9 nucleotides match TRBD2. Germline assignment: CDR1 MNHEY and CDR2 SVGAGI. The V gene end was trimmed by 2 bases and the J gene end by 7 bases; junction bases not matched to a gene: 4. The CDR3 loop spans 14 amino acids. The CDR3: CASSYGTSIHTQYF. The CDR3 region has the DNA TGTGCCAGCAGTTACGGGACTAGCATACATACGCAGTATTTT.

The chain employs TRBV6-5 and TRBJ2-7; no firm D call. V lost 4 bases to trimming and J lost 1 base, with 14 bases between them. Germline V gene sequence: CDR1 MNHEY, CDR2 SVGAGI. This CDR3 is built from 15 residues. CDR3 amino acids: CASSSFAVASYEQYF. The CDR3 DNA follows: TGTGCCAGCAGTTCCTTTGCGGTGGCGTCCTACGAGCAGTACTTC.

The chain recombines TRBV9 with TRBJ2-1; 8 bases are shared with TRBD2. V trimming: 3 bases; J trimming: 2 bases; junction bases outside the gene matches: 7. Per germline, CDR1 SGDLS and CDR2 YYNGEE. This CDR3 comprises 16 residues. CDR3 coding DNA: TGTGCCAGCAGCGGACCCGGGGGGGCGGCCTACAATGAGCAGTTCTTC. Protein: CASSGPGGAAYNEQFF. The full variable domain, in which reference TRBV9 and TRBJ2-1 provide the parts outside the CDR3, is DSGVTQTPKHLITATGQRVTLRCSPRSGDLSVYWYQQSLDQGLQFLIQYYNGEERAKGNILERFSAQQFPDLHSELNLSSLELGDSALYFCASSGPGGAAYNEQFFGPGTRLTVL.

The chain uses TRBV5-1 and TRBJ2-3; no reliable D call. Germline V gives CDR1 SGHRS, CDR2 YFSETQ. V was clipped by 4 bases and J by 3 bases, with 9 bases between them. This CDR3 has 13 amino acids. The CDR3 here is CASSPSGTDTQYF. CDR3 in DNA: TGCGCCAGCAGCCCGTCAGGAACAGATACGCAGTATTTT.

The chain is built from TRBV5-1 and TRBJ1-2; 8 bases agree with TRBD1. The CDR3 has 14 amino acids. V trimming: 4 bases; J trimming: 4 bases; junction bases outside the gene matches: 6. From germline, CDR1 is SGHRS and CDR2 YFSETQ. CDR3 sequence: CASSPGQALYGYTF. The CDR3 region has the DNA TGCGCCAGCAGCCCGGGACAGGCCCTCTATGGCTACACCTTC. Combining the CDR3 with reference TRBV5-1 and TRBJ1-2 gives the whole variable domain KAGVTQTPRYLIKTRGQQVTLSCSPISGHRSVSWYQQTPGQGLQFLFEYFSETQRNKGNFPGRFSGRQFSNSRSEMNVSTLELGDSALYLCASSPGQALYGYTFGSGTRLTVV.

The chain carries TRBV3-1 (or the pseudogene TRBV3-2) and TRBJ2-1; 10 bases line up with TRBD2. The V segment lost 4 bases and the J segment 5 bases; nucleotides outside the gene matches: 17. CDR3 length: 19 residues. In germline, CDR1 is LGHDT, CDR2 YNNKEL (reference sequence). CDR3 nucleotide sequence: TGTGCCAGCAGCCCGGAGGAGCTAGCGGGGGACAAACCGAACAATGAGCAGTTCTTC. Residues: CASSPEELAGDKPNNEQFF.

This chain links TRBV5-4 with TRBJ2-7; D is possibly TRBD1 (6 bases). V was pared by 2 bases and J by 5 bases, with 14 bases between. CDR3 size: 14 residues. CDR1 and CDR2 (germline): SGHNT, YYREEE (reference sequence). The CDR3 DNA reads TGTGCCAGCAGCTTAAAGGGCCCAGGGGACGAGCAGTACTTC. Amino acid sequence: CASSLKGPGDEQYF.

For the CDR3, the DNA is TGTGCCAGCAGCCCTCTAGTTTGGGGCCGGGTTAATCCAGCCAAAAACATTCAGTACTTC. Its translation is CASSPLVWGRVNPAKNIQYF. The chain links TRBV14 to TRBJ2-4; a possible D gene is TRBD1 (5 bases). Germline V gene sequence: CDR1 SGHDN, CDR2 FVKESK. The CDR3 consists of 20 residues. Trimming shortened V by 4 bases and J by 0 bases, and 25 bases separated the two germline ends.